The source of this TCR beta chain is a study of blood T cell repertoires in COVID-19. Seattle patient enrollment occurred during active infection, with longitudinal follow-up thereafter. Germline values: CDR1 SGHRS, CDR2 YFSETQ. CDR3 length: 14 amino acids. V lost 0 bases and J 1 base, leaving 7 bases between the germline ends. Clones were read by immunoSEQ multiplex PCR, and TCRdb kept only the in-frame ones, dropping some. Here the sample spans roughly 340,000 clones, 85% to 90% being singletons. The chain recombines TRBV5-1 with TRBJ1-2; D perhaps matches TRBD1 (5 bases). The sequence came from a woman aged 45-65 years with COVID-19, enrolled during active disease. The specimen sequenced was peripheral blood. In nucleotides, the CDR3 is TGCGCCAGCAGCTTGGACAGGAGTAACTATGGCTACACCTTC. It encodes CASSLDRSNYGYTF.